Listed here is a single TCR beta chain. Its specificity is unknown. The sample belongs to a study of response to subunit inactivated influenza vaccine. Germline CDR1 LGHDT, CDR2 YNNKEL (reference sequence). V was shortened by 0 bases and J by 10 bases, with 13 bases between the two germline ends. CDR3 length: 14 amino acids. One entry per CDR3 protein, called by TCRdb with MiXCR from the RT-PCR reads. The profile shows about 520,000 distinct CDR3 sequences, approximately 6.9% of them singletons. Study-level points and caveats: Authors suggested that a seasonal influenza vaccination recruits few new T cells each time.

V usage is TRBV3-1 and J usage is TRBJ2-1, with D perhaps given as TRBD1 or TRBD2 (5 bases each). This sample comprised PBMCs from blood, obtained around 25 months after vaccination. This receptor was taken from a man between 45 and 75 years old who received an inactivated influenza vaccine. CDR3 nucleotides: TGTGCCAGCAGCCAAGATATTAGAGGGACCGAGCAGTTCTTC. As protein: CASSQDIRGTEQFF.